Sequencing of this TCR beta chain was carried out in a study of OX40 agonist ivuxolimab in advanced cancers. Produced via immunoSEQ multiplex PCR; TCRdb's table is partial and in-frame only. The profile covers roughly 70,000 clones, with about 93% appearing a single time and over 4.5% taken by the ten largest. The CDR3 length is 19 residues. Looked up from germline, CDR1 is SGDLS and CDR2 is YYNGEE. Germline trimming cut 4 bases from V and 2 bases from J; bases unmatched to any gene: 18. This clonotype was obtained from an adult with an advanced solid tumor such as melanoma, head and neck, liver or kidney cancer. The chain employs TRBV9 and TRBJ2-7; 10 positions match TRBD2. This material consisted of CD4+ or CD8+ T cells sorted from blood, taken in a trial of the OX40 agonist ivuxolimab. The DNA for the CDR3 is TGTGCCAGCAGCTCAGAGGCTAGCGGGAGTATGTCCATAGCCTACGAGCAGTACTTC. Its protein product is CASSSEASGSMSIAYEQYF.